The 13 T cell receptor beta chains in this list originate from one sample, sequenced in a study of T-cell memory formation after mild COVID-19 (dated by TCRdb to the early 2020s). Receptors were amplified or captured by 5' RACE. The run used an Illumina NovaSeq 6000. TCRdb reprocessing: public reads trimmed at Q25 with fastp, clones called with MiXCR, in-frame beta chains kept. Rows with one shared CDR3 protein collapse into an entry with the most common genes and DNA. Within this sample are about 260,000 distinct CDR3 sequences, with 15% to 20% of them counted one time only. The ten largest account for around 23% of the sample. Sequencing used PBMCs or a T cell subset sorted from them (not recorded which). The source of these receptors is a man between 18 and 29 years old who had mild COVID-19 (a few samples of this study predate the infection). The sample titles of this study are shuffled in the database, so cell type and time point are left out; the donor was told from shared clones.

This clonotype was detected only a few times. The rearrangement uses TRBV4-2 and TRBJ2-3; the match to TRBD2 covers 10 bases. The CDR3 totals 15 residues. V was clipped by 1 base and J by 4 bases; unmatched bases: 2. Germline-derived CDR1 and CDR2 are LGHNA and YNFKEQ. The CDR3 region is CASSQALAGADTQYF. The DNA of the CDR3 is TGTGCCAGCAGCCAAGCTCTAGCGGGGGCAGATACGCAGTATTTT.

This chain connects TRBV10-3 to TRBJ1-6; 7 positions agree with TRBD1. Germline assignment: CDR1 ENHRY and CDR2 SYGVKD. The V and J ends lost 4 bases and 10 bases, in that order; junction bases with no gene match: 10. This CDR3 is 15 amino acids long. Written as DNA, the CDR3 is TGTGCCATCAGTGCACGACAGGGCGAGGGATCACCCCTCCACTTT. Translating it yields CAISARQGEGSPLHF.

In this sample, this clonotype turned up many times. The V and J genes are TRBV7-7 and TRBJ2-5; unclear D gene. CDR3 length: 11 residues. The germline CDR1 and CDR2 sequences are SSHAT and FNYEAQ (reference sequence). DNA of the CDR3: TGTGCTACCCAATTGGTAGAGACCCAGTACTTC. It encodes CATQLVETQYF.

A few counts support this clonotype. The V call is TRBV6-2 or TRBV6-3, the J call TRBJ2-1; D tentatively reads TRBD1 or TRBD2 (5 bases each). This CDR3 is built from 14 residues. Germline V gives CDR1 MNHEY, CDR2 SVGEGT. V was clipped by 9 bases and J by 4 bases, with 16 bases between them. For the CDR3, the DNA is TGTGCCAGTCCAACCGGGACGGTTTACAATGAGCAGTTCTTC. This gives the protein CASPTGTVYNEQFF.

The sample holds many counts of this clonotype. The gene calls are TRBV7-2 and TRBJ1-4; possible D gene TRBD1, 5 bases. V shed 2 bases and J shed 8 bases, with 9 bases lying between them. CDR1 and CDR2 (germline): SGHTA, FQGNSA. The CDR3 sequence is 13 residues long. Written as DNA, the CDR3 is TGTGCCAGCAGCTTACCCCAGGGAGAAAAACTGTTTTTT. It encodes CASSLPQGEKLFF.

V usage is TRBV30 and J usage is TRBJ2-2; D is uncertain. Germline values: CDR1 GTSNPN, CDR2 SVGIG (reference sequence). Deletions cut 5 bases from V and 0 bases from J, with 4 bases between. The CDR3 has 12 residues. In DNA form, the CDR3 reads TGTGCCTGGCACCCGAACACCGGGGAGCTGTTTTTT. Amino acid sequence: CAWHPNTGELFF.

The CDR3 DNA reads TGTGCCAGCAGTTTGTCCGGTCCCCGTTCTTCCTATGGCTACACCTTC. This encodes CASSLSGPRSSYGYTF. The rearrangement links TRBV6-6 to TRBJ1-2, with D unclear. The V end lost 4 bases, the J end lost 4 bases, and 19 bases lay between the germline ends. This CDR3 is built from 16 residues. Germline values: CDR1 MNHNY, CDR2 SVGAGI (reference sequence).

The chain has TRBV27 and TRBJ2-5; the D gene is possibly TRBD2 (7 bases). The CDR3 length is 14 residues. The V end was cut by 2 bases, the J end by 5 bases, with 12 bases between. Germline CDR1 and CDR2: MNHEY and SMNVEV (reference sequence). The chain's CDR3 is CASSLDRRGETQYF. CDR3 sequence (DNA): TGTGCCAGCAGTTTAGACAGGCGGGGGGAGACCCAGTACTTC.

The sample holds many counts of this clonotype. The chain combines TRBV7-2 with TRBJ1-2; D might be TRBD1 (6 bases). Germline loops: CDR1 SGHTA, CDR2 FQGNSA. With 5 bases removed from V and 4 bases from J, the gap between germline ends came to 11 bases. This CDR3 is 13 amino acids long. The CDR3 reads CASSTEGGYGYTF. DNA for the CDR3: TGTGCCAGCAGCACGGAAGGGGGCTATGGCTACACCTTC.

The rearrangement links TRBV7-8 to TRBJ1-6, with a possible D match to TRBD1 (5 bases). CDR3 size: 16 residues. Germline lookup yields CDR1 SGHVS and CDR2 FQNEAQ. V gave up 2 bases and J gave up 9 bases, with 17 bases separating them. The CDR3 coding sequence is TGTGCCAGCAGCTTAACTGGGGCCTTTGGTAGTTCACCCCTCCACTTT. Protein: CASSLTGAFGSSPLHF.

This clonotype was counted only a few times. The chain links TRBV5-1 to TRBJ2-3, with TRBD2 matching over 8 bases. The germline CDR1 and CDR2 sequences are SGHRS and YFSETQ. This CDR3 has 14 residues. The V and J ends lost 7 bases and 1 base, in that order; junction bases with no gene match: 5. As DNA, the CDR3 is TGCGCCAGCCAGACCGGGGGGGGCACAGATACGCAGTATTTT. Its translation: CASQTGGGTDTQYF.

The V gene is TRBV12-3 or TRBV12-4, the J gene TRBJ1-5; 11 bases map to TRBD1. This CDR3 contains 17 residues. With 6 bases clipped from V and 1 base from J, the junction kept 8 bases outside the gene matches. The CDR3 reads CASRAGTGGESNQPQHF. CDR3 nucleotide sequence: TGTGCCAGCAGAGCCGGGACAGGGGGTGAAAGCAATCAGCCCCAGCATTTT.

This clonotype was seen a few times. The rearrangement uses TRBV9 and TRBJ1-2, with D perhaps TRBD1 (6 bases). The germline CDR1 and CDR2 sequences are SGDLS and YYNGEE. Between the trimmed V and J ends, which lost 0 bases and 3 bases, there was a span of 18 bases. The CDR3 covers 17 residues. CDR3 residues: CASSVASPAGADYGYTF. CDR3 coding DNA: TGTGCCAGCAGCGTAGCTTCCCCAGCGGGGGCCGACTATGGCTACACCTTC.